This T cell receptor (beta chain) is from a study of CD4 T cells in relation to SARS-CoV-2 and coronaviruses. Whole-study findings and limits: Crossreactive clones expanded significantly less to SARS-CoV-2 than monoreactive clones.

Only in-frame clones appear in the TCRdb table, and some are missing; sequencing was by immunoSEQ multiplex PCR. The data show 25,000 to 30,000 clones, with around 80% seen just once and over 12% held by the top ten. With 1 base removed from V and 2 bases from J, the gap between germline ends came to 9 bases. There are 15 residues in the CDR3. The germline gives CDR1 SNHLY, CDR2 FYNNEI. This clone has a handful of counts. What it recognizes is unknown. CD4+ T cells from unexposed donors were obtained before the COVID-19 pandemic (2011-2018). CD4+ T cells were isolated from the cells after more than nine days of culture. As cell numbers allowed, unexposed-donor CD4+ T cells faced SARS-CoV-2 S/N and four cold-coronavirus spikes.

The chain is built from TRBV2 and TRBJ1-5, with no clear D. This clonotype was obtained from a human donor in good health. The sequenced sample consisted of CD4+ T cells from PBMCs, cultured in vitro. This CDR3 reads CASSEGPNGNQPQHF. The CDR3 DNA reads TGTGCCAGCAGTGAAGGGCCAAATGGCAATCAGCCCCAGCATTTT.